Listed below are T cell receptor beta chains from one sample, sequenced in a study of T cell responses to AZD1222 COVID-19 vaccine. TCRdb's table, derived via immunoSEQ multiplex PCR, lists solely in-frame clones and lacks some. The sample includes 90,000 to 120,000 clones, 75% to 90% of them seen just once. The input for sequencing was peripheral blood, taken on day 0 of AZD1222 vaccination. The receptor source for this set is an adult in good health. CDR3s leave out the opening cysteine and the closing phenylalanine or tryptophan.

cdr3_length: 12; j_call: TRBJ2-1; v_call: TRBV30; cdr3_aa: AWSVGGAFNEQF
cdr3_length: 12; j_call: TRBJ2-2; v_call: TRBV9; cdr3_aa: ASSVLTDTGELF
cdr3_length: 12; j_call: TRBJ2-2; v_call: TRBV29-1; cdr3_aa: SVGPGQNTGELF
cdr3_length: 13; j_call: TRBJ1-4; v_call: TRBV5-1; cdr3_aa: ASSPQGEWDEKLF
cdr3_length: 13; j_call: TRBJ1-1; v_call: TRBV18; cdr3_aa: ASSPSTGGNTEAF
cdr3_length: 15; j_call: TRBJ2-5; v_call: TRBV12-5; cdr3_aa: ASGLALQRQGGETQY
cdr3_length: 12; j_call: TRBJ2-2; v_call: TRBV9; cdr3_aa: ASKGLTNTGELF
cdr3_length: 10; j_call: TRBJ1-5; v_call: TRBV2; cdr3_aa: ASGTSDQPQH
cdr3_length: 11; j_call: TRBJ1-4; v_call: TRBV15; cdr3_aa: ATSRGLNPQLF
cdr3_length: 15; j_call: TRBJ1-4; v_call: TRBV5-1; cdr3_aa: ASSLATRQESNEKLF
cdr3_length: 10; j_call: TRBJ2-4; v_call: TRBV20-1; cdr3_aa: SASLAKNIQY
cdr3_length: 13; j_call: TRBJ1-3; v_call: TRBV29-1; cdr3_aa: SVKSYAHSGNTIY
cdr3_length: 11; j_call: TRBJ2-2; v_call: TRBV20-1; cdr3_aa: SASSPKHGELF
cdr3_length: 11; j_call: TRBJ2-1; v_call: TRBV25-1; cdr3_aa: ASSDGGVDEQF
cdr3_length: 10; j_call: TRBJ2-1; v_call: TRBV4-2; cdr3_aa: ASSQGGNEQF
cdr3_length: 11; j_call: TRBJ1-4; v_call: TRBV27; cdr3_aa: ASSLSTGGKLF
cdr3_length: 12; j_call: TRBJ1-5; v_call: TRBV6-5; cdr3_aa: ASSPGRANQPQH
cdr3_length: 11; j_call: TRBJ1-2; v_call: TRBV3-1/TRBV3-2; cdr3_aa: ASSQPGRYGYT
cdr3_length: 13; j_call: TRBJ2-7; v_call: TRBV6-5; cdr3_aa: ASSTPGQGAYEQY
cdr3_length: 13; j_call: TRBJ1-6; v_call: TRBV2; cdr3_aa: ASSAQGGIRSPLH
cdr3_length: 14; j_call: TRBJ1-5; v_call: TRBV7-9; cdr3_aa: ASSNPGTGFNQPQH
cdr3_length: 13; j_call: TRBJ1-4; v_call: TRBV3-1/TRBV3-2; cdr3_aa: ASSPPGTRTEKLF
cdr3_length: 14; j_call: TRBJ1-2; v_call: TRBV9; cdr3_aa: ASSVALVGQGYGYT
cdr3_length: 12; j_call: TRBJ1-1; v_call: TRBV3-1/TRBV3-2; cdr3_aa: ASSEVGRNTEAF
cdr3_length: 10; j_call: TRBJ2-1; v_call: TRBV19; cdr3_aa: ASGYSYNEQF
cdr3_length: 11; j_call: TRBJ2-7; v_call: TRBV19; cdr3_aa: ASSTTVSYEQY
cdr3_length: 13; j_call: TRBJ1-5; v_call: TRBV6-5; cdr3_aa: ASSRGQGWNQPQH
cdr3_length: 12; j_call: TRBJ2-7; v_call: TRBV28; cdr3_aa: ASSRMGGNYEQY
cdr3_length: 10; j_call: TRBJ2-7; v_call: TRBV12-3/TRBV12-4; cdr3_aa: ASTLDRVEQY
cdr3_length: 12; j_call: TRBJ2-7; v_call: TRBV5-1; cdr3_aa: ASSSPGRNYEQY
cdr3_length: 11; j_call: TRBJ1-5; v_call: TRBV12-3/TRBV12-4; cdr3_aa: ASSRQGRQPQH
cdr3_length: 13; j_call: TRBJ2-1; v_call: TRBV9; cdr3_aa: ASSAQWGGRDEQF
cdr3_length: 14; j_call: TRBJ1-3; v_call: TRBV18; cdr3_aa: ASSPFDSSSGNTIY
cdr3_length: 12; j_call: TRBJ2-1; v_call: TRBV15; cdr3_aa: ATSRQGTYNEQF
cdr3_length: 11; j_call: TRBJ1-2; v_call: TRBV6-6; cdr3_aa: ASSFGSQGGSA
cdr3_length: 17; j_call: TRBJ2-3; v_call: TRBV5-8; cdr3_aa: ASSWSMWGAFSSTDTQY